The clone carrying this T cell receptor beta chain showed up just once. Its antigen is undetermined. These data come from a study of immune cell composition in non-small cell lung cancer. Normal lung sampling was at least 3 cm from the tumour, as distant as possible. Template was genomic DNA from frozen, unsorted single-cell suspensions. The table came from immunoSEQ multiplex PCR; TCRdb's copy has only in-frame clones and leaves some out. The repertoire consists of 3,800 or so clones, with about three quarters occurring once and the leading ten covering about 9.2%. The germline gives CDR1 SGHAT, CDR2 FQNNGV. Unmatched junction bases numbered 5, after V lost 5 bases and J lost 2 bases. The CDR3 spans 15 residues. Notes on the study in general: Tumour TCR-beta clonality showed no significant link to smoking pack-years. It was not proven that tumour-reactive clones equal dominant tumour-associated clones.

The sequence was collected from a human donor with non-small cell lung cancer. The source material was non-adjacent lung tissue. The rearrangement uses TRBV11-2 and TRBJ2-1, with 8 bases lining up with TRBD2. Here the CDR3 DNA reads TGTGCCAGCAGCGCCCTTAGCGGGACCTACAATGAGCAGTTCTTC. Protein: CASSALSGTYNEQFF.